The 16 T cell receptor beta chains below were found in one sample sequenced in a study of blood T cell repertoires in COVID-19. TCRdb keeps only in-frame clones here, not all; method: immunoSEQ multiplex PCR. Here the sample spans around 250,000 clones, approximately 88% being singletons. The sequencing input was PBMCs or T cells enriched from blood (not recorded which). Receptors originate from a woman in her thirties or forties with acute COVID-19.

The V call is TRBV9, the J call TRBJ1-4; D is unresolved. This CDR3 is 14 amino acids long. Germline V CDR1 and CDR2: SGDLS, YYNGEE. Trimming pared 3 bases from V and 7 bases from J, leaving 13 bases between. The CDR3 DNA is TGTGCCAGCAGCGCAAAGGGAGGTAGTGAAAAACTGTTTTTT. Translation: CASSAKGGSEKLFF.

The chain employs TRBV29-1 and TRBJ1-5; D might be TRBD1 (6 bases). The CDR3 spans 13 residues. Per the germline V gene, CDR1 is SQVTM and CDR2 is ANQGSEA. Trimming left V 7 bases short and J 2 bases short, with 12 bases between. The CDR3 DNA is TGCAGCGCTTTAGGGGGAGGCAATCAGCCCCAGCATTTT. This encodes CSALGGGNQPQHF.

The chain recombines TRBV6-5 with TRBJ2-3; 8 bases agree with TRBD2. Germline-derived CDR1 and CDR2 are MNHEY and SVGAGI. The CDR3 sequence is 15 residues long. J was trimmed by 4 bases and V by 5 bases; bases with no gene match: 8. The DNA for the CDR3 is TGTGCCAGCAGTCAACTAGCGGACTCAGCAGATACGCAGTATTTT. It encodes CASSQLADSADTQYF.

The chain has TRBV27 and TRBJ2-3, with a weak D call TRBD2 (6 bases). Germline CDR1 MNHEY, CDR2 SMNVEV (reference sequence). The CDR3 runs 14 residues. Deletions cut 3 bases from V and 2 bases from J, with 9 bases between. The CDR3 sequence is CASSFTSPTDTQYF. The CDR3 bases are TGTGCCAGCAGTTTTACTAGCCCCACAGATACGCAGTATTTT.

The chain is built from TRBV29-1 and TRBJ2-5; TRBD1 matches at 9 bases. Unmatched junction bases numbered 10, after V lost 7 bases and J lost 4 bases. CDR1 SQVTM and CDR2 ANQGSEA come from the germline V gene. The CDR3 totals 14 residues. Here the CDR3 reads CSASGQGWGETQYF. The CDR3 nucleotides read TGCAGCGCCTCGGGACAGGGCTGGGGAGAGACCCAGTACTTC.

This clone was seen a handful of times. CDR3 sequence: CASHRGTYEQYF. CDR3 nucleotides: TGTGCCAGCCATCGGGGGACCTACGAGCAGTACTTC. The rearrangement joins TRBV28 to TRBJ2-7, with D possibly matching TRBD2 (6 bases). Germline values: CDR1 MDHEN, CDR2 SYDVKM. V shed 8 bases and J shed 2 bases, with 10 bases lying between them. The length of the CDR3 is 12 residues.

The gene calls are TRBV7-9 and TRBJ2-7, with 7 bases fitting TRBD1. Per germline, CDR1 SEHNR and CDR2 FQNEAQ (reference sequence). V shed 5 bases and J 2 bases; nucleotides not matched to a gene: 9. The CDR3 extends over 15 amino acids. The DNA for the CDR3 is TGTGCCAGCAGCCGCCGGGACAGTACAACCTACGAGCAGTACTTC. Protein product: CASSRRDSTTYEQYF.

The rearrangement links TRBV20-1 to TRBJ2-7; tentatively, D is TRBD1 or TRBD2 (5 bases each). Per germline, CDR1 DFQATT and CDR2 SNEGSKA (reference sequence). CDR3 size: 14 residues. With 3 bases removed from V and 0 bases from J, the gap between germline ends came to 12 bases. CDR3 amino acids: CSASGAGSSYEQYF. The CDR3 DNA is TGCAGTGCTAGTGGGGCGGGTAGCTCCTACGAGCAGTACTTC.

The chain recombines TRBV7-9 with TRBJ1-1; D not resolved. Germline V gene sequence: CDR1 SEHNR, CDR2 FQNEAQ (reference sequence). V lost 5 bases, J lost 2 bases, and 12 bases lay in between. The CDR3 has 14 amino acids. This chain's CDR3 is CASSPDLENTEAFF. In DNA, the CDR3 is TGTGCCAGCAGCCCCGACTTGGAAAACACTGAAGCTTTCTTT.

The CDR3 is CASSPPNRGFNTEAFF. The DNA of the CDR3 is TGTGCCAGCAGCCCACCGAACAGGGGTTTTAACACTGAAGCTTTCTTT. J is TRBJ1-1 and V is TRBV7-8; TRBD1 aligns across 7 bases. Germline CDR1 and CDR2: SGHVS and FQNEAQ. This CDR3 comprises 16 residues. V lost 5 bases to trimming and J lost 2 bases; unmatched junction nucleotides: 11.

The chain uses TRBV20-1 and TRBJ2-7; no clear D gene. CDR3 length: 11 residues. V was trimmed by 6 bases and J by 4 bases, leaving 10 bases between them. Germline lookup yields CDR1 DFQATT and CDR2 SNEGSKA (reference sequence). CDR3 coding DNA: TGCAGTGCCGTTAGTCGGTACGAGCAGTACTTC. Its protein is CSAVSRYEQYF.

This chain joins TRBV5-1 and TRBJ1-3; no firm D call. V gave up 0 bases and J gave up 0 bases, with 16 bases separating them. Germline lookup yields CDR1 SGHRS and CDR2 YFSETQ. The CDR3 consists of 18 residues. This chain's CDR3 is CASSLAARGGFSGNTIYF. DNA of the CDR3: TGCGCCAGCAGCTTGGCGGCCCGAGGCGGCTTCTCTGGAAACACCATATATTTT.

The table lists this clone with a count of one. This chain joins TRBV18 and TRBJ2-5; D possibly corresponds to TRBD1 (5 bases). Trimming stripped 3 bases from V and 1 base from J, with 9 bases between. CDR3 size: 14 residues. Germline CDR1 is KGHSH and CDR2 is LQKENI. CDR3 bases: TGTGCCAGCTCACCGGTAGACAGCCAAGAGACCCAGTACTTC. Its protein is CASSPVDSQETQYF.

The rearrangement joins TRBV28 to TRBJ2-1; D not certain. The CDR3 sequence is 15 residues long. CDR1 MDHEN and CDR2 SYDVKM come from the germline V gene. Trimming cost V 6 bases and J 4 bases, with 16 bases left between them. CDR3: CASSRILDGYNEQFF. DNA for the CDR3: TGTGCCAGCAGCCGCATTCTAGACGGGTACAATGAGCAGTTCTTC.

In this sample, this clone turned up once. This chain connects TRBV12-3 or TRBV12-4 to TRBJ1-2, with TRBD1 matching 10 bases. The CDR3 is made up of 12 amino acids. V lost 5 bases, J lost 8 bases, and 2 bases stayed unmatched. The CDR3 DNA follows: TGTGCCAGCAGTGAGACAGGGGGCGGCTACACCTTC. Translation: CASSETGGGYTF.

J is TRBJ2-1 and V is TRBV24-1; 14 positions match TRBD2. Germline CDR1 KGHDR, CDR2 SFDVKD. CDR3 length: 14 amino acids. Trimming took 8 bases from V and 7 from J; bases not matched to a gene: 3. The CDR3 bases are TGTGCCACCACGGGGACTAGCGGGAGAAATGAGCAGTTCTTC. Translating gives CATTGTSGRNEQFF.